The T cell receptor beta chain described here comes from a study of blood T cell repertoires in COVID-19. The wider study: Samples taken during acute and convalescent COVID-19 were collected in the United States, Italy and Spain.

Clones were sequenced by immunoSEQ multiplex PCR, and TCRdb holds only the in-frame ones, with some missing. The profile shows fewer than 250,000 clones, 86% of them singletons. CDR1 is SGHVS, CDR2 FQNEAQ, per germline. This CDR3 is built from 15 residues. Trimming removed 3 bases from V and 0 bases from J, with 9 bases in between. In terms of age and location, participants ranged from roughly 18 to 90 years and lived in about two dozen US areas. Researchers sorted participants into cohorts using their self-reported clinical history. Input material: PBMCs or T cells enriched from blood (not recorded which). The chain couples TRBV7-8 to TRBJ2-1; perhaps TRBD2 as D (6 bases). The sequence came from a woman between 40 and 55 years old with acute COVID-19. The CDR3 nucleotides read TGTGCCAGCAGCTTCTTACTAGCCTCCTACAATGAGCAGTTCTTC. Translating it yields CASSFLLASYNEQFF.